The clone carrying this TCR beta chain is a singleton in its sample. This sample is drawn from a study of blood T cell repertoires in COVID-19. Across the study: PBMCs, B-cell-depleted T cells, or T cells provided the cDNA or gDNA that made up the material.

The V segment lost 6 bases and the J segment 3 bases; nucleotides outside the gene matches: 7. The CDR3 spans 15 residues. Germline-derived CDR1 and CDR2 are SNHLY and FYNNEI. In the original workflow: Amplifying reference gene primers gave estimates of nucleated cell counts. Assay used: immunoSEQ multiplex PCR; TCRdb lists only in-frame clones, some missing. Clone size and the V and J calls come from that table; the DNA yielded D and trimming. The sample shows 180,000 or so clones, almost 90% of them seen only once. Material: peripheral blood. The chain couples TRBV2 to TRBJ1-4; 7 positions match TRBD1. The source is a man between 18 and 29 years old with active or convalescent COVID-19. In nucleotides, the CDR3 is TGTGCCAGCAGAGAACAGGGGATCGCTAATGAAAAACTGTTTTTT. This sequence encodes CASREQGIANEKLFF.